The 13 T cell receptor beta chains reported below all come from one sample, sequenced in a study of T cells in Graves' hyperthyroidism and ophthalmopathy. Template material for amplifying TCR beta CDR3 regions consisted of RNA transcripts. HTBI primers drove first-round RT-PCR of the TCR CDR3. One entry per CDR3 protein results from TCRdb running MiXCR on the multiplex PCR reads. This sample has roughly 400,000 distinct CDR3 sequences; about 14% occur once, and the top ten carry around 28%. Sample: blood. The receptors derive from a man aged 50 to 60 with Graves' ophthalmopathy.

The chain links TRBV28 to TRBJ1-2; D is unresolved. Germline loops: CDR1 MDHEN, CDR2 SYDVKM. The CDR3 loop spans 12 amino acids. V was trimmed by 8 bases and J by 5 bases, leaving 12 bases between them. CDR3 DNA: TGTGCCAGCGGCTCTCAGAATTATGGCTACACCTTC. It yields the protein CASGSQNYGYTF.

Many counts were recorded for this clonotype. V and J are TRBV30 and TRBJ1-1; no definite D call. The CDR3 has 9 amino acids. V was cut by 0 bases and J by 11 bases, with 4 bases left in between. Germline CDR1 reads GTSNPN; CDR2 reads SVGIG (reference sequence). The chain's CDR3 is CAWSVSAFF. In DNA, the CDR3 is TGTGCCTGGAGTGTCTCGGCTTTCTTT. Full variable domain (rest looked up from reference TRBV30 and TRBJ1-1): SQTIHQWPATLVQPVGSPLSLECTVEGTSNPNLYWYRQAAGRGLQLLFYSVGIGQISSEVPQNLSASRPQDRQFILSSKKLLLSDSGFYLCAWSVSAFFGQGTRLTVV.

This clonotype was picked up many times. This may come from a read error, since a much larger clone is one base off. The gene calls are TRBV5-4 and TRBJ2-7; unclear D gene. Germline loops: CDR1 SGHNT, CDR2 YYREEE (reference sequence). The germline V and J ends were trimmed by 4 bases and 2 bases, with 7 bases remaining between them. This CDR3 spans 12 amino acids. The CDR3 loop reads CASSREPYEQYF. The DNA of the CDR3 is TGTGCCAGCAGCCGCGAACCCTACGAGCAGTACTTC.

A few counts support this clonotype. The junction does not match germline at one end; this may be a read error. The chain recombines TRBV5-5 with TRBJ2-7; 8 bases agree with TRBD1. The CDR3 length is 14 residues. Germline lookup yields CDR1 SGHKS and CDR2 YYEKEE (reference sequence). The CDR3: CASSPGTGGNEQYF. The CDR3 DNA reads as TGCGCCAGCAGCCCCGGGACAGGAGGCAATGAGCAGTACTTC.

The sample holds many counts of this clonotype. This rearrangement joins TRBV3-1 to TRBJ2-5; 10 bases agree with TRBD2. Germline assignment: CDR1 LGHDT and CDR2 YNNKEL (reference sequence). With V trimmed by 2 bases and J by 3 bases, 3 bases remained unmatched. The CDR3 is 15 residues long. CDR3: CASSQLGLAEETQYF. CDR3 DNA: TGTGCCAGCAGCCAACTAGGACTAGCGGAAGAGACCCAGTACTTC.

This chain connects TRBV20-1 to TRBJ1-1, with 10 bases matching TRBD1. V lost 3 bases and J lost 5; bases outside the gene matches: 12. This CDR3 has 16 amino acids. CDR1 is DFQATT and CDR2 is SNEGSKA in the germline V gene (reference sequence). In DNA, the CDR3 is TGCAGTGCTAGGGACAGTCTGGGACAGGGGAAGACTGAAGCTTTCTTT. This gives the protein CSARDSLGQGKTEAFF.

This clonotype was seen a few times. The rearrangement joins TRBV5-1 to TRBJ2-3; a possible D gene is TRBD2 (5 bases). Trimming took off 5 bases at V and 2 bases at J, with 15 bases between the two ends. Germline V lookup: CDR1 SGHRS, CDR2 YFSETQ. This CDR3 has 15 residues. Here the CDR3 DNA reads TGCGCCAGCAGGGACGGGCGGGTTCTCACAGATACGCAGTATTTT. It translates to CASRDGRVLTDTQYF.

The chain has TRBV5-1 and TRBJ1-3; the match to TRBD1 covers 9 bases. Trimming took 0 bases from V and 1 from J; bases not matched to a gene: 2. This CDR3 has 16 residues. CDR1 is SGHRS and CDR2 is YFSETQ in the germline V gene. Here the CDR3 DNA reads TGCGCCAGCAGCTTGGTGGGGACAGGGTCTGGAAACACCATATATTTT. Protein: CASSLVGTGSGNTIYF.

Many counts were recorded for this clonotype. The V call is TRBV28, the J call TRBJ2-2, with TRBD2 matching over 8 bases. This CDR3 is 14 amino acids long. Trimming cost V 7 bases and J 4 bases; bases outside gene matches: 5. Per the germline V gene, CDR1 is MDHEN and CDR2 is SYDVKM. CDR3 in amino acids: CASIVSGTTGELFF. Here the CDR3 DNA reads TGTGCCAGCATCGTTAGCGGGACCACCGGGGAGCTGTTTTTT.

In this sample, this clonotype turned up a few times. V is TRBV2 and J is TRBJ1-6; D remains unclear. This CDR3 is 14 amino acids long. Germline assignment: CDR1 SNHLY and CDR2 FYNNEI. The V end was cut by 1 base, the J end by 7 bases, with 8 bases between. CDR3 nucleotide sequence: TGTGCCAGCAGTGAAGAGTTCGACAATTCACCCCTCCACTTT. Translated: CASSEEFDNSPLHF.

This clonotype showed up many times. The chain joins TRBV28 to TRBJ2-7, with a possible D match to TRBD2 (5 bases). Trimming removed 7 bases from V and 6 bases from J, with 13 bases in between. The CDR3 is made up of 12 amino acids. Germline values: CDR1 MDHEN, CDR2 SYDVKM. The CDR3 reads CASTKRETEQYF. CDR3 coding DNA: TGTGCCAGCACCAAGAGGGAGACCGAGCAGTACTTC.

This clonotype was recorded many times. The chain employs TRBV5-1 and TRBJ2-1; TRBD1 agrees at 9 bases. This CDR3 comprises 19 residues. Per germline, CDR1 SGHRS and CDR2 YFSETQ. J was trimmed by 4 bases and V by 4 bases; bases with no gene match: 18. CDR3 in DNA: TGCGCCAGCAGCGGCGGGACAGGGATGGCGGGAGTTGGGTACAATGAGCAGTTCTTC. Encoded protein: CASSGGTGMAGVGYNEQFF.

The chain carries TRBV25-1 and TRBJ2-1, with 8 bases fitting TRBD1. The ends lost 5 bases at V and 4 bases at J; junction bases unmatched: 7. Germline values: CDR1 MGHDK, CDR2 SYGVNS. CDR3 length: 15 amino acids. The CDR3 reads CASSPSGGFYNEQFF. In DNA form, the CDR3 reads TGTGCCAGCAGTCCTTCAGGGGGCTTTTACAATGAGCAGTTCTTC.